This passage covers 12 T cell receptor beta chains from one sample sequenced in a study. TCRdb called the 5' RACE reads again in MiXCR, with one record for every CDR3 protein. Of some 8,000 distinct CDR3 sequences in the sample, 40% to 60% are singletons; the top ten hold 4.5% to 5%. The source material was memory CD4+ T cells sorted from a lymph node. Subset specified: memory CD4+ T cells, CD4+CD45RO+CD25-. The source is a female donor with breast cancer.

This clonotype has only a few counts. The chain links TRBV11-2 to TRBJ2-3; 8 bases are a match to TRBD1. CDR1 and CDR2 (germline): SGHAT, FQNNGV. V was clipped by 4 bases and J by 2 bases; unmatched bases: 5. The CDR3 is 15 amino acids. This CDR3 reads CASSSGTGSTDTQYF. The CDR3, as DNA: TGTGCCAGCAGCTCCGGGACAGGATCCACAGATACGCAGTATTTT.

This clonotype came up a few times. The chain employs TRBV27 and TRBJ1-4, with no clear D. Germline V gene data show CDR1 as MNHEY and CDR2 as SMNVEV (reference sequence). V was pared by 6 bases and J by 4 bases, with 12 bases between. There are 14 residues in the CDR3. CDR3 sequence: CASRRGQNNEKLFF. The DNA of the CDR3 is TGTGCCAGCAGGAGAGGCCAGAATAATGAAAAACTGTTTTTT.

A note on this clonotype: The missing conserved phenylalanine or tryptophan at the end of this CDR3 makes a read error likely. The chain uses TRBV20-1 and TRBJ2-7; the D is unclear. Germline-derived CDR1 and CDR2 are DFQATT and SNEGSKA (reference sequence). CDR3 length equals 12 residues. V was cut by 6 bases and J by 0 bases, with 9 bases left in between. The DNA of the CDR3 is TGCAGTGCCCTACAGAGCTCCTACGAGCAGTACTGC. Its translation is CSALQSSYEQYC.

The chain has TRBV11-2 and TRBJ2-1; 11 bases align to TRBD1. Germline values: CDR1 SGHAT, CDR2 FQNNGV. J lost 9 bases, V lost 3 bases, and 7 bases had no gene match. The CDR3 sequence is 15 residues long. In DNA, the CDR3 is TGTGCCAGCAGCTTTTCGGACAGGGGGCGAAGTGAGCAGTTCTTC. Amino acids: CASSFSDRGRSEQFF.

This clonotype was observed a few times. The chain links TRBV18 to TRBJ2-1; D call uncertain. The CDR3 is made up of 13 amino acids. The V gene lost 3 bases and the J gene lost 4 bases, with 7 bases spanning the gap. The V gene's germline CDR1 is KGHSH and CDR2 LQKENI. The CDR3 spells CASSPGGYNEQFF. In nucleotides, the CDR3 is TGTGCCAGCTCACCCGGCGGATACAATGAGCAGTTCTTC.

This clonotype was detected only a few times. The chain has TRBV9 and TRBJ2-3; possibly TRBD2 for D (5 bases). This CDR3 region has 15 residues. Germline CDR1 SGDLS, CDR2 YYNGEE. V was shortened by 4 bases and J by 7 bases, with 19 bases between the two germline ends. The CDR3 nucleotides read TGTGCCAGCAGCCCGGACCACCTTAGAGGGAATACGCAGTATTTT. Encoded protein: CASSPDHLRGNTQYF.

This clonotype has only one observation. The rearrangement links TRBV6-5 to TRBJ1-2, with D perhaps matching TRBD1 (5 bases). The CDR3 has 15 residues. CDR1 is MNHEY and CDR2 is SVGAGI in the germline V gene. Trimming removed 0 bases from V and 8 bases from J, with 16 bases in between. In nucleotides, the CDR3 is TGTGCCAGCAGTTACTCACCTGCCGGGGGTCGGGGCTACACCTTC. This gives the protein CASSYSPAGGRGYTF.

The rearrangement links TRBV12-3 or TRBV12-4 to TRBJ2-7; TRBD1 matches 9 bases. The CDR3 extends over 14 amino acids. With 3 bases clipped from V and 5 bases from J, the junction kept 5 bases outside the gene matches. The chain's CDR3 is CASSLWDRANEQYF. CDR3 bases: TGTGCCAGCAGTTTGTGGGACAGGGCTAACGAGCAGTACTTC.

The chain links TRBV28 to TRBJ1-1; D is unclear. V lost 11 bases and J 1 base, leaving 11 bases between the germline ends. Germline V gene sequence: CDR1 MDHEN, CDR2 SYDVKM. The CDR3 sequence is 12 residues long. CDR3 amino acids: CALGGGNTEAFF. The CDR3 DNA follows: TGTGCCCTCGGTGGAGGGAACACTGAAGCTTTCTTT. Drawing the rest from reference TRBV28 and TRBJ1-1, the complete variable domain is DVKVTQSSRYLVKRTGEKVFLECVQDMDHENMFWYRQDPGLGLRLIYFSYDVKMKEKGDIPEGYSVSREKKERFSLILESASTNQTSMYLCALGGGNTEAFFGQGTRLTVV.

Written as DNA, the CDR3 is TGTGCCAGCAGCTCCCAGGGGTTGAGCGGGGAGCTGTTTTTT. Translating gives CASSSQGLSGELFF. The V gene is TRBV11-2, the J gene TRBJ2-2; a weak D match, TRBD1 (6 bases). V dropped 4 bases and J dropped 7 bases, with 13 bases sitting between them. Germline V gene sequence: CDR1 SGHAT, CDR2 FQNNGV. The CDR3 has 14 residues.

The chain has TRBV29-1 and TRBJ2-3; D may be TRBD2 (7 bases). CDR3 length equals 14 residues. The V and J ends lost 2 bases and 4 bases respectively, with 13 bases between them. Germline lookup yields CDR1 SQVTM and CDR2 ANQGSEA. In DNA, the CDR3 is TGCAGCGTTGAATTGGGAGGGGGGGCAGATACGCAGTATTTT. It codes for CSVELGGGADTQYF.

V is TRBV6-2 or TRBV6-3 and J is TRBJ2-5; D might be TRBD1 or TRBD2, each matching 5 bases. The CDR3 has 13 residues. V was clipped by 3 bases and J by 4 bases, with 9 bases between them. Per the germline V gene, CDR1 is MNHEY and CDR2 is SVGEGT. CDR3 protein: CASSYGGAETQYF. CDR3 coding DNA: TGTGCCAGCAGTTATGGGGGTGCAGAGACCCAGTACTTC.